This entry lists 2 T cell receptor beta chains sequenced from one sample in a study of radiotherapy plus CTLA-4 blockade in lung cancer. Clones were read by immunoSEQ multiplex PCR, and TCRdb kept only the in-frame ones, dropping some. The sample carries around 110,000 clones, 85% to 90% recorded once. Sequencing was performed on peripheral blood, taken from a patient treated with radiotherapy plus ipilimumab. Receptors originate from a human donor with non-small cell lung cancer that progressed on radiotherapy plus ipilimumab.

The chain carries TRBV5-5 and TRBJ1-4; D not certain. Trimming took 0 bases from V and 2 from J, leaving 11 bases between them. The germline gives CDR1 SGHKS, CDR2 YYEKEE (reference sequence). The CDR3 spans 16 residues. CDR3 in DNA: TGTGCCAGCAGCTTGGACGGGTCCTCGACTAATGAAAAACTGTTTTTT. Amino acids: CASSLDGSSTNEKLFF.

The chain recombines TRBV15 with TRBJ2-7, with 10 nucleotides matching TRBD1. The junction had 4 bases not matched to a gene; V was cut back by 0 bases and J by 5 bases. Germline V gives CDR1 LNHNV, CDR2 YYDKDF (reference sequence). The CDR3 is 15 amino acids. The CDR3 region is CATSREGTGVNEQYF. CDR3 nucleotides: TGTGCCACCAGCAGAGAGGGGACAGGGGTAAACGAGCAGTACTTC.